Listed here is a single TCR beta chain. Its antigen is currently unknown. 13 Jbeta primers and 60 Vbeta primers were used for the PCR. TCRdb's table, derived via immunoSEQ multiplex PCR, lists solely in-frame clones and lacks some. This table has approximately 130,000 clones, roughly 83% appearing once. This sample was included in a study of cytomegalovirus exposure and HLA in healthy donors. General study findings and limits: Information on immune exposure was restricted to one variable (CMV serostatus). Looking again later, the authors saw that most CMV-associated TCR beta chains seemed HLA-restricted.

Deletions cut 2 bases from V and 2 bases from J, with 19 bases between. Germline CDR1 and CDR2: SNHLY and FYNNEI. There are 17 residues in the CDR3. Sequenced input: PBMCs. V and J are TRBV2 and TRBJ2-7; the D gene is possibly TRBD2 (6 bases). This clonotype was obtained from a girl aged 2 to 9 in good health and CMV-seronegative. The CDR3 loop reads CASSELGGVEGTYEQYF. The CDR3 DNA follows: TGTGCCAGCAGTGAACTGGGAGGTGTGGAGGGAACCTACGAGCAGTACTTC.